Following are 7 T cell receptor beta chains from one sample sequenced in a study of blood T cell repertoires in COVID-19. Assay: immunoSEQ multiplex PCR; the TCRdb copy retains only in-frame clones and omits some. The repertoire holds about 260,000 clones, with roughly 86% as singletons. The material sequenced was peripheral blood. The receptors come from an older woman with COVID-19, enrolled during active disease.

A few counts support this clone. The same CDR3 can be traced to other DNA sequences in this sample. The chain uses TRBV10-3 and TRBJ2-6; no definite D call. Per the germline V gene, CDR1 is ENHRY and CDR2 is SYGVKD. The CDR3 extends over 12 amino acids. V lost 10 bases and J 0 bases, leaving 4 bases between the germline ends. The CDR3 DNA follows: TGTGCCACCTCCTCTGGGGCCAACGTCCTGACTTTC. This gives the protein CATSSGANVLTF.

This chain links TRBV5-1 with TRBJ2-7; TRBD1 aligns across 7 bases. Trimming at V came to 0 bases and at J to 3 bases, leaving 9 bases not matched to a gene. Germline CDR1 and CDR2: SGHRS and YFSETQ. The CDR3 contains 16 residues. CDR3 loop: CASSLDGAGGVYEQYF. For the CDR3, the DNA is TGCGCCAGCAGCTTGGACGGGGCAGGGGGAGTCTACGAGCAGTACTTC.

The chain uses TRBV5-1 and TRBJ2-3; 9 bases map to TRBD2. CDR1 and CDR2 from the germline V gene are SGHRS and YFSETQ. The CDR3 spans 16 residues. V trimming: 5 bases; J trimming: 3 bases; junction bases outside the gene matches: 10. Written as DNA, the CDR3 is TGCGCCAGCAGTCGGGTAGCGGGAGATTTGACAGATACGCAGTATTTT. Its protein product is CASSRVAGDLTDTQYF.

The V call is TRBV18, the J call TRBJ2-3, with a weak D call TRBD2 (6 bases). Trimming removed 1 base from V and 4 bases from J, with 15 bases in between. The CDR3 is 16 amino acids. Germline V gene data show CDR1 as KGHSH and CDR2 as LQKENI. The DNA of the CDR3 is TGTGCCAGCTCACCACTACGGAGGGCGCAGGCAGATACGCAGTATTTT. Translated, it gives CASSPLRRAQADTQYF.

This sequence joins TRBV28 and TRBJ1-1; 7 bases fit TRBD1. Germline loops: CDR1 MDHEN, CDR2 SYDVKM. The CDR3 has 14 amino acids. Trimming removed 7 bases from V and 3 bases from J; junction bases left unmatched: 8. CDR3 sequence reads: CASTPLDRDTEAFF. CDR3 nucleotides: TGTGCCAGCACTCCTCTCGACAGGGACACTGAAGCTTTCTTT.

The chain is built from TRBV21-1 and TRBJ2-1; the table gives TRBD1 as D, unverified against the DNA. TRBV21-1 is a known pseudogene. The CDR3 totals 16 residues. The CDR3 DNA reads as TGTGCCAGCAGCAAAGCCGGGACAGGGGAGGGGAATGAGCAGTTCTTC. Its protein is CASSKAGTGEGNEQFF.

The chain uses TRBV5-6 and TRBJ2-1; D is uncertain. V was trimmed by 4 bases and J by 0 bases, leaving 11 bases between them. This CDR3 region has 15 residues. Germline CDR1 reads SGHDT; CDR2 reads YYEEEE. In DNA, the CDR3 is TGTGCCAGCAGCCGTCGGAGTAGCTCCTACAATGAGCAGTTCTTC. Amino acid sequence: CASSRRSSSYNEQFF. The variable domain in full, completed from reference TRBV5-6 and TRBJ2-1, reads DAGVTQSPTHLIKTRGQQVTLRCSPKSGHDTVSWYQQALGQGPQFIFQYYEEEERQRGNFPDRFSGHQFPNYSSELNVNALLLGDSALYLCASSRRSSSYNEQFFGPGTRLTVL.